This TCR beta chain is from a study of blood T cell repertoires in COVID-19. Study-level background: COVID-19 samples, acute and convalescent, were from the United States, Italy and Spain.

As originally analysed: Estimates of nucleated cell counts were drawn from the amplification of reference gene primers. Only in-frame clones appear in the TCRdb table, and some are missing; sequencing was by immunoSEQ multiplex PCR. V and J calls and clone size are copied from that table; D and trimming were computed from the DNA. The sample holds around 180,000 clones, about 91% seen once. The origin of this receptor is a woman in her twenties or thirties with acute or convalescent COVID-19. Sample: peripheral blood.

CDR3 amino acids: CASREQGFQPQHF. DNA of the CDR3: TGTGCCAGTCGGGAACAGGGATTTCAGCCCCAGCATTTT. The V call is TRBV2, the J call TRBJ1-5; D possibly corresponds to TRBD1 (6 bases). V was pared by 9 bases and J by 6 bases, with 15 bases between. Germline V gives CDR1 SNHLY, CDR2 FYNNEI. The CDR3 is 13 residues long.